Described below is a single T cell receptor (beta chain) sequence and its context. Original analysis: Cell counts per sample came from amplifying reference gene primers. Clones were read by immunoSEQ multiplex PCR, and TCRdb kept only the in-frame ones, dropping some. D and trimming come from the DNA, and the V and J calls and clone size come from that table. The data contain tens of thousands of clones, 80% of them seen just once; the ten biggest clones take up approximately 10%. The data are from a study of blood T cell repertoires in COVID-19. Across the whole study: The United States, Italy and Spain supplied acute and convalescent COVID-19 samples. Nucleic acid was either cDNA or gDNA, and it came from T cells, B-cell-depleted T cells, or PBMCs.

The ends lost 1 base at V and 4 bases at J; junction bases unmatched: 5. The V gene's germline CDR1 is LGHDT and CDR2 YNNKEL (reference sequence). This CDR3 spans 16 amino acids. The sample comprised peripheral blood. The sequence came from a woman in her seventies with acute or convalescent COVID-19. The chain has TRBV3-1 (or the pseudogene TRBV3-2) and TRBJ1-2; 11 nucleotides match TRBD1. DNA of the CDR3: TGTGCCAGCAGCCAAGCCCGGACAGGGGGCGGCTATGGCTACACCTTC. It codes for CASSQARTGGGYGYTF.